A single sample gave rise to the 14 T cell receptor beta chains below, sequenced in a study of T cell responses to AZD1222 COVID-19 vaccine. Clones were read by immunoSEQ multiplex PCR, and TCRdb kept only the in-frame ones, dropping some. Here the sample spans around 88,000 clones, 88% being singletons. The sequencing used peripheral blood, collected on day 0 of AZD1222 vaccination. Every receptor here comes from an adult in good health.

The rearrangement joins TRBV19 to TRBJ1-2; D is undetermined. Germline V gene data show CDR1 as LNHDA and CDR2 as SQIVND (reference sequence). Trimming took off 9 bases at V and 8 bases at J, with 19 bases between the two ends. There are 13 residues in the CDR3. The CDR3 protein is CASRSTPRVGYTF. CDR3 in DNA: TGTGCCAGCCGATCTACTCCGAGGGTGGGCTACACCTTC.

V usage is TRBV2 and J usage is TRBJ2-1; D is undetermined. The length of the CDR3 is 12 residues. The germline V gene has CDR1 SNHLY and CDR2 FYNNEI. V was pared by 6 bases and J by 15 bases, with 18 bases between. CDR3 nucleotides: TGTGCCAGCAGCGATGACTCATACAGACGGTTCTTC. Amino acids: CASSDDSYRRFF. Variable domain in full (rest from reference TRBV2 and TRBJ2-1): EPEVTQTPSHQVTQMGQEVILRCVPISNHLYFYWYRQILGQKVEFLVSFYNNEISEKSEIFDDQFSVERPDGSNFTLKIRSTKLEDSAMYFCASSDDSYRRFFGPGTRLTVL.

The V and J genes are TRBV6-6 and TRBJ2-5; no reliable D call. The CDR3 consists of 15 residues. Trimming removed 2 bases from V and 2 bases from J, with 12 bases in between. Germline values: CDR1 MNHNY, CDR2 SVGAGI (reference sequence). CDR3 bases: TGTGCCAGCAGTTACGGTCAGTACCGTCAAGAGACCCAGTACTTC. Its translation: CASSYGQYRQETQYF.

This CDR3 is CSASLQGRNQPQHF. The CDR3 DNA follows: TGCAGTGCTAGTTTACAGGGACGCAATCAGCCCCAGCATTTT. The chain uses TRBV20-1 and TRBJ1-5, with D possibly matching TRBD1 (6 bases). Trimming removed 3 bases from V and 2 bases from J, with 11 bases in between. The germline CDR1 and CDR2 sequences are DFQATT and SNEGSKA (reference sequence). CDR3 length: 14 residues.

This chain links TRBV12-3 or TRBV12-4 with TRBJ2-2, with 7 bases lining up with TRBD1. This CDR3 is built from 13 residues. V shed 5 bases, J shed 7 bases, and the junction held 4 bases outside the gene matches. In DNA form, the CDR3 reads TGTGCCAGCAGTGCACAGGGGATCGGGGAGCTGTTTTTT. Protein: CASSAQGIGELFF.

This sequence joins TRBV5-1 and TRBJ1-5, with TRBD1 matching 10 bases. J gave up 10 bases and V 2 bases, and 6 bases lay outside the gene matches. Germline values: CDR1 SGHRS, CDR2 YFSETQ. The CDR3 has 14 amino acids. The CDR3 reads CASSFRDRGVPQHF. The DNA of the CDR3 is TGCGCCAGCAGCTTTCGGGACAGGGGTGTTCCCCAGCATTTT.

The V call is TRBV19, the J call TRBJ2-3, with D tentatively TRBD2 (5 bases). The CDR3 is 17 residues long. V shed 0 bases and J shed 2 bases, with 15 bases lying between them. CDR1 and CDR2 (germline): LNHDA, SQIVND (reference sequence). In DNA, the CDR3 is TGTGCCAGTAGTATAGAAGGTGGCCCGGGAACCACAGATACGCAGTATTTT. This gives the protein CASSIEGGPGTTDTQYF.

This clone has only one observation. This sequence joins TRBV28 and TRBJ1-2; D is ambiguous. The CDR3 is made up of 11 amino acids. Germline assignment: CDR1 MDHEN and CDR2 SYDVKM. V was shortened by 1 base and J by 8 bases, with 5 bases between the two germline ends. The CDR3 bases are TGTGCCAGCAGTTTATCGAGAGGCTACACCTTC. This sequence encodes CASSLSRGYTF.

The V call is TRBV10-3, the J call TRBJ2-7, with no clear D. Trimming removed 3 bases at V and 2 bases at J, with 11 bases between. Per germline, CDR1 ENHRY and CDR2 SYGVKD. The CDR3 consists of 14 residues. The CDR3 DNA is TGTGCCATCAGTGATGTCGTATCGACCTACGAGCAGTACTTC. This sequence encodes CAISDVVSTYEQYF.

The J gene is TRBJ1-5, the V gene TRBV28, with D unresolved. The CDR3 consists of 15 residues. Trimming removed 4 bases at V and 4 bases at J, with 14 bases between. The germline gives CDR1 MDHEN, CDR2 SYDVKM. CDR3 loop: CASSSHGRLNQPQHF. The CDR3, as DNA: TGTGCCAGCAGTTCCCACGGACGGCTAAATCAGCCCCAGCATTTT. Using reference TRBV28 and TRBJ1-5 for the parts outside the CDR3, the full variable domain is DVKVTQSSRYLVKRTGEKVFLECVQDMDHENMFWYRQDPGLGLRLIYFSYDVKMKEKGDIPEGYSVSREKKERFSLILESASTNQTSMYLCASSSHGRLNQPQHFGDGTRLSIL.

The CDR3 spells CASSFKLNTEAFF. The DNA of the CDR3 is TGTGCCAGCAGTTTTAAGCTGAACACTGAAGCTTTCTTT. This chain connects TRBV12-3 or TRBV12-4 to TRBJ1-1; D unresolved. The CDR3 totals 13 residues. V was shortened by 3 bases and J by 0 bases, with 5 bases between the two germline ends.

V and J are TRBV18 and TRBJ1-1; tentatively, D is TRBD1 (6 bases). V lost 5 bases and J lost 3, with 10 bases in between. Germline V gene data show CDR1 as KGHSH and CDR2 as LQKENI. CDR3 length equals 13 residues. CDR3 sequence reads: CASSGQGHTEAFF. In DNA, the CDR3 is TGTGCCAGCTCAGGGCAGGGGCACACTGAAGCTTTCTTT.

The chain recombines TRBV19 with TRBJ1-5; 7 positions agree with TRBD1. CDR1 and CDR2 from the germline V gene are LNHDA and SQIVND (reference sequence). This CDR3 has 15 residues. After removal of 4 bases from V and 1 base from J, the junction contained 4 bases not matched to a gene. CDR3 sequence: CASSTTTGSNQPQHF. The DNA for the CDR3 is TGTGCCAGTAGTACCACGACAGGGAGCAATCAGCCCCAGCATTTT.

The chain is built from TRBV25-1 and TRBJ2-2; 9 nucleotides line up with TRBD2. Germline V lookup: CDR1 MGHDK, CDR2 SYGVNS. With 3 bases clipped from V and 8 bases from J, the junction kept 13 bases outside the gene matches. The CDR3 contains 17 residues. The CDR3 spells CASSDARLAGIYGELFF. The CDR3 nucleotides read TGTGCCAGCAGTGACGCTCGGCTAGCGGGAATATATGGGGAGCTGTTTTTT.